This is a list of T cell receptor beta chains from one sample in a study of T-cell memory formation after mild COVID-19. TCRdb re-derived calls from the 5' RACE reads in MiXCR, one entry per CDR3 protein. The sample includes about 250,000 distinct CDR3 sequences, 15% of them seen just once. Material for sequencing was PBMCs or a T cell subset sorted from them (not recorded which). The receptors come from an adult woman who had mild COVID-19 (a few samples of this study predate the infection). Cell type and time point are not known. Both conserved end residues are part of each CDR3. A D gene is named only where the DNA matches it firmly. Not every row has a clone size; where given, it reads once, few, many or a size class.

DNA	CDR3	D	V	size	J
TGTGCCAGCAGCCAAGATTTGGGGTTATCGGGTGGCTACACCTTC	CASSQDLGLSGGYTF	-	TRBV4-2	few	TRBJ1-2
TGCAGCGTTGTAACGGGGGGGGCGGAGACCCAGTACTTC	CSVVTGGAETQYF	TRBD2	TRBV29-1	-	TRBJ2-5
TGTGCCAGCAGCTCGATCCAGGGAGCTGCAGAGACCCAGTACTTC	CASSSIQGAAETQYF	-	TRBV7-9	few	TRBJ2-5
TGTGCCAGCAGTTCAGAGGAGTACAATGAGCAGTTCTTC	CASSSEEYNEQFF	-	TRBV6-1	few	TRBJ2-1
TGTGCCAGCAGTGCAGGGGGCCCCAAAAACATTCAGTACTTC	CASSAGGPKNIQYF	TRBD1	TRBV6-2/TRBV6-3	-	TRBJ2-4
TGTGCCAGCTCACCCCGCGGGGTTAGAAACAATCAGCCCCAGCATTTT	CASSPRGVRNNQPQHF	-	TRBV18	few	TRBJ1-5
TGTGCCAGCAGCCCAGGGGACAGGATTAACTCCGAGCAGTACTTC	CASSPGDRINSEQYF	TRBD1	TRBV4-2	-	TRBJ2-7
TGCAGTGCGCGGGCGGGGGGAGGCTACGAGCAGTACTTC	CSARAGGGYEQYF	TRBD2	TRBV20-1	-	TRBJ2-7
TGCAGCGTTGATGGAAGGGGACAGGCTATCACAGATACGCAGTATTTT	CSVDGRGQAITDTQYF	TRBD1	TRBV29-1	few	TRBJ2-3
TGCAGTGCCAGGGAGGGGGCCCTTAATGAAAAACTGTTTTTT	CSAREGALNEKLFF	TRBD1	TRBV20-1	-	TRBJ1-4
TGTGCCAGCAGTGAATTAAGGTCGGGACAAGGGGAGTACACAGATACGCAGTATTTT	CASSELRSGQGEYTDTQYF	-	TRBV2	few	TRBJ2-3
TGCAGTGCTAGAGTGGACAGGGACGGCTCACCCCTCCACTTT	CSARVDRDGSPLHF	TRBD1	TRBV20-1	few	TRBJ1-6
TGTGCCAGCAGTCCGGACAACCACAATGAGCAGTTCTTC	CASSPDNHNEQFF	-	TRBV7-3	many	TRBJ2-1
TGCGCCAGCAGCCTTGCCTCTAATGAAAAACTGTTTTTT	CASSLASNEKLFF	-	TRBV5-1	-	TRBJ1-4
TGCAGTGCCCGCCAGGGGGCGGTCAACACTGAAGCTTTCTTT	CSARQGAVNTEAFF	TRBD1	TRBV20-1	few	TRBJ1-1
TGCAGTGCTAAGAGCAGGGGCACCTACGAGCAGTACTTC	CSAKSRGTYEQYF	-	TRBV20-1	few	TRBJ2-7
TGTGCCAGCAGCGACCAGGATCAGCCCCAGCATTTT	CASSDQDQPQHF	-	TRBV7-9	few	TRBJ1-5
TGCGCCAGCAGCCAAGATGTTGGTGTTCGCTACAATGAGCAGTTCTTC	CASSQDVGVRYNEQFF	-	TRBV4-3	few	TRBJ2-1
TGTGCTAGTGGTTCCTCCGGACTAGCGGGAAAGTTCACCTACAATGAGCAGTTCTTC	CASGSSGLAGKFTYNEQFF	TRBD2	TRBV12-5	-	TRBJ2-1
TGTGCCAGCAGCTTATCTTGGCATCCCTTGGACGGAGATGAAGCTTTCTTT	CASSLSWHPLDGDEAFF	-	TRBV7-9	few	TRBJ1-1
TGTGCCACCAGTCCTCCGCCGTACGAGCAGTACTTC	CATSPPPYEQYF	-	TRBV24-1	few	TRBJ2-7
TGTGCCAGCTGGGCAGGGGGAGTTTGGGGCAATCAGCCCCAGCATTTT	CASWAGGVWGNQPQHF	TRBD1	TRBV28	-	TRBJ1-5
TGCGCCAGCAGCTTGTACGGGACCCCGAACACTGAAGCTTTCTTT	CASSLYGTPNTEAFF	-	TRBV5-1	-	TRBJ1-1
TGTGCCAGCAGCTTCCGTGGGAGCTCCTACAATGAGCAGTTCTTC	CASSFRGSSYNEQFF	-	TRBV5-6	many	TRBJ2-1
TGCGCCAGCAGGGACGAGGGGTTGAGCACTGAAGCTTTCTTT	CASRDEGLSTEAFF	-	TRBV10-2	many	TRBJ1-1
TGTGCCAGCAGCGTAGTACCTAGTACCGCGACTAGCGGGTACTCTAAGCAGTACTTC	CASSVVPSTATSGYSKQYF	TRBD2	TRBV9	few	TRBJ2-7
TGTGCCAGCAGTTTCCAGCTCACAGATACGCAGTATTTT	CASSFQLTDTQYF	-	TRBV12-3/TRBV12-4	-	TRBJ2-3
TGCGCCAGCAGCCAACTTCGGGAGGGCCGAACAGATACGCAGTATTTT	CASSQLREGRTDTQYF	TRBD2	TRBV4-1	few	TRBJ2-3
TGCAGCGTTATTGTATGGCTAGCGGCTAACAATGAGCAGTTCTTC	CSVIVWLAANNEQFF	TRBD2	TRBV29-1	-	TRBJ2-1
TGTGCCAGCAGCTCTAACCAGCAGACCCAGTACTTC	CASSSNQQTQYF	-	TRBV7-2	-	TRBJ2-5
TGCGCCAGCAGCCAAGATTGGACAGCGGGCTACGAGCAGTACTTC	CASSQDWTAGYEQYF	-	TRBV4-3	-	TRBJ2-7
TGCGCCAGCAGCCAAGCCCTGAACAGTCCGTACGAGCAGTACTTC	CASSQALNSPYEQYF	-	TRBV4-1	-	TRBJ2-7
TGCAGCGTCGCCGCGTCTAGTTTTGGGACCCAGTACTTC	CSVAASSFGTQYF	-	TRBV29-1	few	TRBJ2-5
TGCAGTGCTAGAGATCGTGACTATGCGGGACAGGGCTCCTACGAGCAGTACTTC	CSARDRDYAGQGSYEQYF	TRBD1	TRBV20-1	many	TRBJ2-7
TGCAGTGCTACGCAGGGGGCGTCTCAGCCCCAGCATTTT	CSATQGASQPQHF	TRBD1	TRBV20-1	many	TRBJ1-5